This paragraph reports one TCR beta chain. Its antigen is unidentified. The data stem from a study of breast tumors, draining lymph nodes, adjacent tissues. Overall study findings and caveats: The data were judged consistent with most tumor T cells coming from lymph node and expanding in tumor. Compared with lymph nodes, tumors were less diverse; compared with nontumor tissue, more. Tumor T cell lymph node origin was a supported hypothesis, not proven. Luminal-like breast cancer showed significantly higher tumor–nontumor repertoire similarity than basal-like.

TCRdb reprocessed the multiplex PCR reads with MiXCR, giving one entry per CDR3 protein. Altogether around 7,600 distinct CDR3 sequences are present, over 60% being singletons, with the ten largest covering over 40%. Trimming shortened V by 5 bases and J by 9 bases, and 18 bases separated the two germline ends. Per the germline V gene, CDR1 is SEHNR and CDR2 is FQNEAQ (reference sequence). This CDR3 has 14 residues. The sequenced material came from tumor-adjacent breast tissue. This TCR came from a female donor with breast cancer. Some clones in this sample may be carry-over from other donors' samples. The chain is built from TRBV7-9 and TRBJ2-3, with a possible D match to TRBD1 (6 bases). The CDR3 here is CASSLGSGVETQYF. The CDR3 DNA reads TGTGCCAGCAGCCTAGGTTCAGGGGTAGAGACGCAGTATTTT.